Presented here are 21 T cell receptor beta chains from one specimen sequenced in a study of cytotoxic CD8 clonotypes in ibrutinib-treated CLL. Using immunoSEQ multiplex PCR, the repertoire was profiled, and TCRdb retains in-frame clones only, with some absent. The table lists about 330,000 clones, 60% to 80% of them singletons. This specimen consisted of PBMCs, obtained after 36 months of ibrutinib treatment. These receptors came from a human donor with chronic lymphocytic leukemia.

This clone occurred once. The chain uses TRBV7-9 and TRBJ2-4; D is possibly TRBD2 (5 bases). The V end lost 5 bases, the J end lost 3 bases, and 23 bases lay between the germline ends. The CDR3 covers 18 residues. Germline CDR1 reads SEHNR; CDR2 reads FQNEAQ (reference sequence). The CDR3 nucleotides read TGTGCCAGCAGCCCCGGGATGGTCGGAACTTTAGTCAAAAACATTCAGTACTTC. Translation: CASSPGMVGTLVKNIQYF. The variable domain in full, completed from reference TRBV7-9 and TRBJ2-4, reads DTGVSQNPRHKITKRGQNVTFRCDPISEHNRLYWYRQTLGQGPEFLTYFQNEAQLEKSRLLSDRFSAERPKGSFSTLEIQRTEQGDSAMYLCASSPGMVGTLVKNIQYFGAGTRLSVL.

CDR3 sequence: CASSPRQGVNEQYF. The CDR3 bases are TGTGCCAGCTCACCACGGCAGGGTGTTAACGAGCAGTACTTC. The genes are TRBV18 and TRBJ2-7, with D tentatively TRBD1 (5 bases). CDR1 and CDR2 (germline): KGHSH, LQKENI. V lost 1 base and J 5 bases, leaving 12 bases between the germline ends. This CDR3 spans 14 amino acids.

In this sample, this clone turned up a few times. The chain carries TRBV29-1 and TRBJ1-2, with 7 bases identical to TRBD1. The germline V gene has CDR1 SQVTM and CDR2 ANQGSEA. J was trimmed by 4 bases and V by 7 bases; bases with no gene match: 6. The CDR3 extends over 12 amino acids. CDR3 sequence: CSAQQGFYGYTF. CDR3 in DNA: TGCAGCGCGCAACAGGGGTTCTATGGCTACACCTTC.

The CDR3 reads CASSYAWGAEYGYTF. The DNA of the CDR3 is TGTGCCAGCAGTTACGCCTGGGGGGCTGAATATGGCTACACCTTC. The V call is TRBV6-5, the J call TRBJ1-2; TRBD1 is a possible D gene (6 bases). The CDR3 runs to 15 residues. Germline CDR1 MNHEY, CDR2 SVGAGI. Trimming pared 2 bases from V and 5 bases from J, leaving 15 bases between.

The chain links TRBV5-8 to TRBJ2-1; D gene ambiguous. From germline, CDR1 is SGHTS and CDR2 YDEGEE. The CDR3 has 13 amino acids. Trimming stripped 4 bases from V and 6 bases from J, with 11 bases between. The CDR3 protein is CASSDSRSNEQFF. The CDR3 DNA is TGTGCCAGCAGCGATAGCCGGTCCAATGAGCAGTTCTTC.

This clone appeared a few times. This chain links TRBV5-4 with TRBJ2-3; TRBD2 is a possible D gene (5 bases). This CDR3 contains 13 residues. The germline V gene has CDR1 SGHNT and CDR2 YYREEE (reference sequence). V lost 4 bases and J 5 bases, leaving 11 bases between the germline ends. The CDR3 sequence: CASSVLAGDTQYF. CDR3 DNA: TGTGCCAGCAGCGTCCTAGCAGGAGATACGCAGTATTTT.

The sample holds a few counts of this clone. The CDR3 nucleotides are TGCGCCAGCAGCTTGGGGACGGGGGGGCGAGAGACCCAGTACTTC. This gives the protein CASSLGTGGRETQYF. V and J are TRBV5-1 and TRBJ2-5; 8 nucleotides match TRBD2. V trimming: 0 bases; J trimming: 4 bases; junction bases outside the gene matches: 5. Germline loops: CDR1 SGHRS, CDR2 YFSETQ. The CDR3 totals 15 residues.

This chain uses TRBV7-3 with TRBJ2-1; D assignment may be TRBD1 or TRBD2 (6 bases each). V was trimmed by 5 bases and J by 2 bases, leaving 13 bases between them. CDR3 length: 15 residues. Germline V gives CDR1 SGHTA, CDR2 FQGTGA. The CDR3 bases are TGTGCCAGCAGCAACTGGGGGGCCCCCTACAATGAGCAGTTCTTC. The encoded protein is CASSNWGAPYNEQFF.

The chain joins TRBV18 to TRBJ2-7; possibly TRBD2 for D (5 bases). Deletions cut 3 bases from V and 6 bases from J, with 12 bases between. Per the germline V gene, CDR1 is KGHSH and CDR2 is LQKENI. The CDR3 totals 13 residues. CDR3 DNA: TGTGCCAGCTCACCTTTTCCTGGGAGCGAGCAGTACTTC. This sequence encodes CASSPFPGSEQYF.

The V and J genes are TRBV5-1 and TRBJ1-2; the D gene is possibly TRBD1 (6 bases). There are 15 residues in the CDR3. The V end was cut by 1 base, the J end by 3 bases, with 13 bases between. The V gene's germline CDR1 is SGHRS and CDR2 YFSETQ. The CDR3 loop reads CASSLWPRGYYGYTF. The CDR3 DNA reads as TGCGCCAGCAGCTTGTGGCCCAGGGGCTACTATGGCTACACCTTC.

V gene TRBV9 combines with J gene TRBJ1-1; 7 bases match TRBD1. The CDR3 is made up of 14 amino acids. V lost 2 bases to trimming and J lost 3 bases; unmatched junction nucleotides: 4. The V gene's germline CDR1 is SGDLS and CDR2 YYNGEE. The CDR3 is CASSVTGADTEAFF. The CDR3 DNA follows: TGTGCCAGCAGCGTTACAGGGGCGGACACTGAAGCTTTCTTT.

This clone turned up a few times. J is TRBJ1-2 and V is TRBV7-9; D possibly corresponds to TRBD1 (5 bases). V lost 1 base and J lost 6, with 15 bases in between. Germline CDR1 is SEHNR and CDR2 is FQNEAQ (reference sequence). The CDR3 runs 15 residues. CDR3 amino acids: CASSLGRVLSDGYTF. The CDR3 DNA sequence: TGTGCCAGCAGCTTAGGCAGGGTGCTTAGCGATGGCTACACCTTC. The full variable domain, with the rest looked up from reference TRBV7-9 and TRBJ1-2, is DTGVSQNPRHKITKRGQNVTFRCDPISEHNRLYWYRQTLGQGPEFLTYFQNEAQLEKSRLLSDRFSAERPKGSFSTLEIQRTEQGDSAMYLCASSLGRVLSDGYTFGSGTRLTVV.

The chain joins TRBV14 to TRBJ1-2; D is unresolved. V was pared by 2 bases and J by 4 bases, with 8 bases between. Germline V lookup: CDR1 SGHDN, CDR2 FVKESK. The CDR3 has 13 amino acids. CDR3 region: CASSQLRFYGYTF. CDR3 bases: TGTGCCAGCAGCCAATTAAGGTTCTATGGCTACACCTTC.

The V and J genes are TRBV4-1 and TRBJ1-2; unclear D gene. The V end lost 0 bases, the J end lost 8 bases, and 25 bases lay between the germline ends. Germline values: CDR1 MGHRA, CDR2 YSYEKL. This CDR3 region has 18 residues. The CDR3 sequence is CASSQDEFPGMSFMGYTF. For the CDR3, the DNA is TGCGCCAGCAGCCAAGATGAATTCCCAGGCATGAGTTTTATGGGCTACACCTTC.

The chain links TRBV2 to TRBJ2-7; D gene unclear. Germline CDR1 and CDR2: SNHLY and FYNNEI. Deletions cut 6 bases from V and 2 bases from J, with 5 bases between. CDR3 size: 11 residues. CDR3 nucleotide sequence: TGTGCCAGCAGAGTAGCCTACGAGCAGTACTTC. Protein: CASRVAYEQYF. Together with reference TRBV2 and TRBJ2-7, the CDR3 gives the full variable domain: EPEVTQTPSHQVTQMGQEVILRCVPISNHLYFYWYRQILGQKVEFLVSFYNNEISEKSEIFDDQFSVERPDGSNFTLKIRSTKLEDSAMYFCASRVAYEQYFGPGTRLTVT.

This chain connects TRBV7-9 to TRBJ2-3; 9 bases match TRBD1. The CDR3 totals 16 residues. Germline V lookup: CDR1 SEHNR, CDR2 FQNEAQ (reference sequence). Trimming at V came to 3 bases and at J to 6 bases, leaving 10 bases not matched to a gene. CDR3: CASSFTGQGGSDTQYF. As DNA, the CDR3 is TGTGCCAGCAGCTTTACGGGACAGGGAGGATCGGATACGCAGTATTTT.

The chain employs TRBV7-2 and TRBJ2-7; no reliable D call. V lost 3 bases, J lost 3 bases, and 6 bases lay in between. This CDR3 comprises 12 residues. Germline V gene lookup returns CDR1 SGHTA and CDR2 FQGNSA. The CDR3 region is CASSLLIYEQYF. The DNA of the CDR3 is TGTGCCAGCAGCTTGCTAATCTACGAGCAGTACTTC.

This clone was found a few times. The rearrangement uses TRBV5-4 and TRBJ2-2; D gene uncertain. Looked up from germline, CDR1 is SGHNT and CDR2 is YYREEE (reference sequence). Trimming took off 4 bases at V and 4 bases at J, with 14 bases between the two ends. The CDR3 has 15 residues. CDR3 loop: CASSPLGDGTGELFF. DNA for the CDR3: TGTGCCAGCAGCCCCCTAGGTGACGGCACCGGGGAGCTGTTTTTT.

The rearrangement uses TRBV10-2 and TRBJ2-5; no definite D call. Looked up from germline, CDR1 is WSHSY and CDR2 is SAAADI. This CDR3 contains 12 residues. Trimming took off 5 bases at V and 5 bases at J, with 9 bases between the two ends. In nucleotides, the CDR3 is TGCGCCAGCAGTATCAAGTGGGAGACCCAGTACTTC. As protein: CASSIKWETQYF.

The CDR3 DNA is TGCAGCGTCTCTTACGCCCTCTGGGGGGCACACACAGATACGCAGTATTTT. Translation: CSVSYALWGAHTDTQYF. The rearrangement uses TRBV29-1 and TRBJ2-3; either TRBD1 or TRBD2 may supply D (6 bases each). There are 17 residues in the CDR3. The germline V gene has CDR1 SQVTM and CDR2 ANQGSEA. The V end was cut by 6 bases, the J end by 2 bases, with 24 bases between.

The chain recombines TRBV9 with TRBJ1-1; TRBD1 matches 7 bases. V was pared by 1 base and J by 5 bases, with 8 bases of the junction left unmatched. This CDR3 has 15 amino acids. Germline CDR1 reads SGDLS; CDR2 reads YYNGEE. CDR3 sequence (DNA): TGTGCCAGCAGCGTAAGGGGGCTCTTCGGGACTGAAGCTTTCTTT. Translating gives CASSVRGLFGTEAFF.